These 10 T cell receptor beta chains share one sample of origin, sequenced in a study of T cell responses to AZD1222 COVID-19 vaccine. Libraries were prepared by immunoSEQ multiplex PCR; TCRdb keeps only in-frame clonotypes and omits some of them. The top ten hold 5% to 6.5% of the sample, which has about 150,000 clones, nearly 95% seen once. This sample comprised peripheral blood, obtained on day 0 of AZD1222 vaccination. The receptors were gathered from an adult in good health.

CDR3 in amino acids: CASSRRRETQYF. The CDR3 DNA is TGTGCCAGCAGCCGGCGGCGGGAGACCCAGTACTTC. This chain connects TRBV7-6 to TRBJ2-5; no reliable D call. This CDR3 is built from 12 residues. Trimming stripped 5 bases from V and 5 bases from J, with 9 bases between. The germline CDR1 and CDR2 sequences are SGHVS and FNYEAQ.

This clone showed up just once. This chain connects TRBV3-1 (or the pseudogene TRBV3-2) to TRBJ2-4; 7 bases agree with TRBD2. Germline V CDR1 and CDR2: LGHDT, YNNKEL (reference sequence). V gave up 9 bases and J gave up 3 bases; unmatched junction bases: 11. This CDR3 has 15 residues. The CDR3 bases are TGTGCCAGTTCCCCTAGCGGAACCTACAAAAACATTCAGTACTTC. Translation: CASSPSGTYKNIQYF.

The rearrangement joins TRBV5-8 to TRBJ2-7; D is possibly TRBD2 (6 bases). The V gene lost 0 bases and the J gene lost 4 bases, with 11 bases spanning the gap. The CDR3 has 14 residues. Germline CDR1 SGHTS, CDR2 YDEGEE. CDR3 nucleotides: TGTGCCAGCAGCTTGGACGGGGGATTGTACGAGCAGTACTTC. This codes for CASSLDGGLYEQYF.

CDR3 bases: TGCAGTGCTAGTTCAGGGCGGCAGCCCCAGCATTTT. It codes for CSASSGRQPQHF. The V gene is TRBV20-1, the J gene TRBJ1-5, with D possibly TRBD1 on 5 matching bases. This CDR3 has 12 residues. Germline V gives CDR1 DFQATT, CDR2 SNEGSKA (reference sequence). V was pared by 3 bases and J by 7 bases, with 10 bases between.

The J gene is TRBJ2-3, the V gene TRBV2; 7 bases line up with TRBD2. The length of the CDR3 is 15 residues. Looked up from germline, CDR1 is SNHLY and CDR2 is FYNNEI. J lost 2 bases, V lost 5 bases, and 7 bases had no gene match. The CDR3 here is CASSFTSEATDTQYF. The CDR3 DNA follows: TGTGCCAGCAGTTTCACTAGCGAAGCCACAGATACGCAGTATTTT.

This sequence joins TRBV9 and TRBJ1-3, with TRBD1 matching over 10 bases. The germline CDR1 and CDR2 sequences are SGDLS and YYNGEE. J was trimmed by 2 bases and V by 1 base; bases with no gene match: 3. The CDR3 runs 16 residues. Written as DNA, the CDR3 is TGTGCCAGCAGCGTATACGGACAGGGGGCTGGAAACACCATATATTTT. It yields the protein CASSVYGQGAGNTIYF.

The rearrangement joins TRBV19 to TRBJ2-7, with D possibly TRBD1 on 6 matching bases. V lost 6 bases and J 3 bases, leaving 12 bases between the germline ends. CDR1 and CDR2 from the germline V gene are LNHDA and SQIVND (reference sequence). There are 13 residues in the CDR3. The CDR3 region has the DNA TGTGCCAGTAGAAGGAGAGGGGGCTACGAGCAGTACTTC. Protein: CASRRRGGYEQYF.

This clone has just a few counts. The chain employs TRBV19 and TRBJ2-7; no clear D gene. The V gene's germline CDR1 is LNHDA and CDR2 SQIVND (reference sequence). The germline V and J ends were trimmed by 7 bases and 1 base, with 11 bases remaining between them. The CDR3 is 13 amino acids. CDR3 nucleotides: TGTGCCAGTAAGAGGACGGAGTCCTACGAGCAGTACTTC. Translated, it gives CASKRTESYEQYF.

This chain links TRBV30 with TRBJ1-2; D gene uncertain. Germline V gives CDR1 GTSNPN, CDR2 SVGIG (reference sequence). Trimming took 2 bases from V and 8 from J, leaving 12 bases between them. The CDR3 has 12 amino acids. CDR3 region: CAWSSLGPGYTF. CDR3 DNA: TGTGCCTGGAGTTCCTTAGGGCCCGGCTACACCTTC.

Here the CDR3 DNA reads TGTGCCAGTAGAACGGGACAGAATAACTATGGCTACACCTTC. Protein: CASRTGQNNYGYTF. The chain is built from TRBV19 and TRBJ1-2; 7 nucleotides line up with TRBD1. V dropped 6 bases and J dropped 1; count of bases not matched to a gene: 5. CDR3 length equals 14 residues. Germline V gene data show CDR1 as LNHDA and CDR2 as SQIVND (reference sequence).